This T cell receptor beta chain was identified during a study of T cells in Graves' hyperthyroidism and ophthalmopathy. Across the whole study: Peripheral blood draws took place at initial diagnosis, ahead of any treatment.

This clonotype was picked up many times. Amplification of TCR beta CDR3 regions was performed using RNA transcripts as template. HTBI primers were used for first-round RT-PCR of the TCR CDR3. In TCRdb, the multiplex PCR reads were re-called with MiXCR into one record per CDR3 protein. The sample lists roughly 420,000 distinct CDR3 sequences, roughly an eighth occurring once. The clonotype comes from a woman aged 18-29 years with Graves' hyperthyroidism. Sequenced input: blood.

The CDR3 region has the DNA TGCAGTGCTGTCAACAATGAGCAGTTCTTC. This encodes CSAVNNEQFF. The rearrangement links TRBV20-1 to TRBJ2-1, with D uncertain. The ends were cut back, 5 bases at V and 5 bases at J, with 4 bases in the middle. Germline V lookup: CDR1 DFQATT, CDR2 SNEGSKA (reference sequence). The CDR3 has 10 amino acids.